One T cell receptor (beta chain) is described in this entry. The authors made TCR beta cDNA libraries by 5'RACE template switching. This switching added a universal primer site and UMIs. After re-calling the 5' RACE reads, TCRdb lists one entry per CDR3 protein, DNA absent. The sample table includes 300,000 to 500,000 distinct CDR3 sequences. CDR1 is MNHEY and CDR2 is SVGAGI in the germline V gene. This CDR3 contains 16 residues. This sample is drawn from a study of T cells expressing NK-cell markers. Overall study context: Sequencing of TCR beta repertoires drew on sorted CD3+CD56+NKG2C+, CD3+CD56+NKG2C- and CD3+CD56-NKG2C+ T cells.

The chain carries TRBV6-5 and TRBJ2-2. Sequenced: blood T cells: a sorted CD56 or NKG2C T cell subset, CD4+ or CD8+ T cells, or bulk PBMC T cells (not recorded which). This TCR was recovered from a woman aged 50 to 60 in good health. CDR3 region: CASSTTRVSWTGELFF.